The TCR beta chain under discussion was sequenced for a study of long-term antiretroviral therapy in people with HIV. Study-level points and caveats: Specimen acquisition occurred between about 2003 and 2017, potentially under older ART regimens.

Comments on this clone: What it binds is unknown.

The V end lost 0 bases, the J end lost 1 base, and 9 bases lay between the germline ends. Per the germline V gene, CDR1 is SGHTA and CDR2 is FQGNSA. This CDR3 spans 15 amino acids. Cryopreserved PBMC, at about 0.85-10 million per sample, were present before DNA extraction. Survey-level resolution applied to immunoSEQ assay v3.0. TCRdb keeps only in-frame clones here, not all; method: immunoSEQ multiplex PCR. The table records 20,000 to 25,000 clones, approximately 77% of them present only once. This receptor was taken from a man in his forties with HIV. The V call is TRBV7-2, the J call TRBJ2-5; perhaps TRBD2 as D (5 bases). The sequencing here drew on unsorted PBMCs, taken less than 2.5 years after starting antiretroviral therapy. The CDR3: CASSLAGVIQETQYF. CDR3 nucleotide sequence: TGTGCCAGCAGCTTAGCGGGAGTGATCCAAGAGACCCAGTACTTC.